This T cell receptor (beta chain) came from a study of blood T cell repertoires in COVID-19. Overall study context: Sites across the United States, Italy and Spain contributed samples from acute and convalescent COVID-19.

Ages ranged from roughly 18 to 95 years, with residence in about 23 US areas. Assignment of participants to cohorts was predicated upon participant-reported clinical history. Trimming cost V 1 base and J 3 bases, with 13 bases left between them. Germline V lookup: CDR1 SGHVS, CDR2 FQNEAQ. CDR3 length: 16 amino acids. Authors' data handling: Researchers report that nucleated cell counts were estimated from reference gene primer amplification. Clones were read by immunoSEQ multiplex PCR, and TCRdb kept only the in-frame ones, dropping some. That table supplies the V and J calls and clone size; D and trimming were determined from the DNA. The sample includes 250,000 to 350,000 clones, about 90% of them seen just once.

The origin of this receptor is a woman under 30 with acute COVID-19. The chain carries TRBV7-8 and TRBJ1-5; no clear D gene. Material for sequencing was PBMCs or T cells enriched from blood (not recorded which). CDR3 amino acids: CASSLEVAYYNQPQHF. The CDR3 nucleotides are TGTGCCAGCAGCTTAGAGGTAGCCTACTACAATCAGCCCCAGCATTTT.